This is a list of T cell receptor beta chains from one sample in a study of blood T cell repertoires in COVID-19. Sequencing used immunoSEQ multiplex PCR; TCRdb keeps in-frame clones, though not all of them. Of 450,000 or so clones in the sample, less than 95% were seen once. The sample comprised PBMCs or T cells enriched from blood (not recorded which). All receptors come from a young man who had recovered from COVID-19. Each CDR3 is given with its conserved first and last residue. Each record gives: clone size, J gene, V gene, CDR3 protein. Size is stated for part of the rows, as once, few or many counts, or as a class when the clone is expanded.

.	TRBJ1-1	TRBV2	CASSEARFEAFF
.	TRBJ1-6	TRBV5-1	CASSRDSQYNSPLHF
.	TRBJ2-7	TRBV5-1	CASSLWTSGTNSYEQYF
.	TRBJ1-4	TRBV11-3	CASSMAGVDEKLFF
.	TRBJ2-5	TRBV30	CAWSPGASGRETQYF
.	TRBJ1-2	TRBV3-1/TRBV3-2	CASSQDGGTGNYGYTF
once	TRBJ1-2	TRBV3-1/TRBV3-2	CASSHSGQGPSGYTF
.	TRBJ1-5	TRBV7-2	CASSPTMWQPQHF
.	TRBJ1-4	TRBV4-1	CASSQVPGGGEKLFF
.	TRBJ2-7	TRBV28	CAFSGLASREQYF